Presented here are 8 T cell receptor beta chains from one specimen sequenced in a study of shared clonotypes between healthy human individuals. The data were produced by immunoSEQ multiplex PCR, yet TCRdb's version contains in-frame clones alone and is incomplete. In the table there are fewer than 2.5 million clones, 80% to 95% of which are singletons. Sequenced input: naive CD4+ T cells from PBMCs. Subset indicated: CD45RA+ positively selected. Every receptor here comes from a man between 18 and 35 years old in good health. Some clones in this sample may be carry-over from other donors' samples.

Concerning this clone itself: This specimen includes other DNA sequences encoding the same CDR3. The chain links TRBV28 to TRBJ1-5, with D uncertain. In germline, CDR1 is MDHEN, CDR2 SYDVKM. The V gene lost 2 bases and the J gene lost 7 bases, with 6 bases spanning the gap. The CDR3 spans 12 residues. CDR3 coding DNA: TGTGCCAGCAGTTTAGGGTGGCAGCCCCAGCATTTT. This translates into CASSLGWQPQHF.

DNA of the CDR3: TGCGCCAGCAGCCAAGGACCGGGACCACGGAGAAATGAGCAGTTCTTC. This gives the protein CASSQGPGPRRNEQFF. The chain carries TRBV4-3 and TRBJ2-1; the D call may be TRBD1 or TRBD2 (5 bases each). The V end was cut by 1 base, the J end by 7 bases, with 17 bases between. The CDR3 covers 16 residues. The germline V gene encodes CDR1 LGHNA and CDR2 YSLEER.

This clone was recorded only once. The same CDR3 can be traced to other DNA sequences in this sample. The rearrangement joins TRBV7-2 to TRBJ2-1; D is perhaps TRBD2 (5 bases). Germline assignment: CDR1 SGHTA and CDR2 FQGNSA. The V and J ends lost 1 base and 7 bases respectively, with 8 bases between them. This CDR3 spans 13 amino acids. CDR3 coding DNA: TGTGCCAGCAGCTTAGGGAGGCATAATGAGCAGTTCTTC. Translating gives CASSLGRHNEQFF.

The CDR3 protein is CASSPSGQGLGQPQHF. CDR3 DNA sequence: TGTGCCAGCAGCCCTTCGGGTCAAGGGTTGGGACAGCCCCAGCATTTT. The chain carries TRBV28 and TRBJ1-5; no reliable D call. The CDR3 runs 16 residues. The ends were cut back, 6 bases at V and 7 bases at J, with 22 bases in the middle. Germline CDR1 is MDHEN and CDR2 is SYDVKM.

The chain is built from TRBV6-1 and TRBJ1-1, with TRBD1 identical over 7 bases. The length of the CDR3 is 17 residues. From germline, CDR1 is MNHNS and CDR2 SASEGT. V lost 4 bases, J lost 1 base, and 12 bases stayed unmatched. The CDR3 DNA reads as TGTGCCAGCAGTGGGTACAGGGGCCTCCTATCGAACACTGAAGCTTTCTTT. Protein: CASSGYRGLLSNTEAFF.

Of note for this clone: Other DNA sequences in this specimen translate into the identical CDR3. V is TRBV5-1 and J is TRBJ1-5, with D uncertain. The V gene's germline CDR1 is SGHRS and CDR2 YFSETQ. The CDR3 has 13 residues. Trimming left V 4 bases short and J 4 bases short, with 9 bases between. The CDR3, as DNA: TGCGCCAGCAGCCCAGACGGGAATCAGCCCCAGCATTTT. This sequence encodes CASSPDGNQPQHF.

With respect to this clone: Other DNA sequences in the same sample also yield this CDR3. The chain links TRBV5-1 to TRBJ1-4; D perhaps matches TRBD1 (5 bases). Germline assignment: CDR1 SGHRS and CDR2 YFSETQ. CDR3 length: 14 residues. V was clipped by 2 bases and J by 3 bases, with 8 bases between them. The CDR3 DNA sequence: TGCGCCAGCAGCTTACTGGGACCTAATGAAAAACTGTTTTTT. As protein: CASSLLGPNEKLFF.

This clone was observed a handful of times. The CDR3: CACRGEKLFF. CDR3 coding DNA: TGTGCCTGTAGGGGGGAAAAACTGTTTTTT. The V call is TRBV28, the J call TRBJ1-4, with TRBD1 as a possible D gene (6 bases). The germline CDR1 and CDR2 sequences are MDHEN and SYDVKM. This CDR3 is built from 10 residues. Trimming took off 11 bases at V and 8 bases at J, with 9 bases between the two ends.